This TCR beta chain was recovered during a study of tissue T cells after allogeneic stem cell transplantation. Study in general: Patients with graft-versus-host disease had grafts: several unmodified, three CD34-selected and T-cell-depleted.

The CDR3 runs 16 residues. Trimming removed 0 bases from V and 7 bases from J; junction bases left unmatched: 11. Germline CDR1 SGHKS, CDR2 YYEKEE (reference sequence). Produced via immunoSEQ multiplex PCR; TCRdb's table is partial and in-frame only. The sample shows some 43,000 clones, roughly 92% of them seen only once. The clonotype originates from a woman aged 35 to 75 who later had graft-versus-host disease after an allogeneic stem cell transplant. V gene TRBV5-5 combines with J gene TRBJ2-7; the match to TRBD1 covers 9 bases. The input for sequencing was blood, taken before transplantation. The chain's CDR3 is CASSLAVRDRAGEQYF. DNA for the CDR3: TGTGCCAGCAGCTTGGCAGTCCGGGACAGGGCGGGAGAGCAGTACTTC.